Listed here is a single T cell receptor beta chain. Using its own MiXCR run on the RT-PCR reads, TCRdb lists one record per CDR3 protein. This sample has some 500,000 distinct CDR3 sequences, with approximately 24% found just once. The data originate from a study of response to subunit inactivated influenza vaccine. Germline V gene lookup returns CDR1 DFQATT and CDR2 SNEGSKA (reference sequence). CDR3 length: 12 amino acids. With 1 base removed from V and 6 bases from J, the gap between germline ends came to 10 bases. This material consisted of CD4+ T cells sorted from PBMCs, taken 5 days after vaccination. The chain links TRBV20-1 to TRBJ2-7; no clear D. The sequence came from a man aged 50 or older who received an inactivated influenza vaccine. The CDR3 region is CSARAGSSEQYF. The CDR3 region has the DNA TGCAGTGCTAGAGCGGGTTCCAGCGAGCAGTACTTC.